This TCR beta chain comes out of a study of T cell responses to AZD1222 COVID-19 vaccine. V lost 4 bases, J lost 2 bases, and 13 bases lay in between. CDR3 length: 15 residues. Per the germline V gene, CDR1 is MDHEN and CDR2 is SYDVKM. Sequenced by immunoSEQ multiplex PCR; TCRdb stores in-frame clones only, minus some. The sample lists approximately 120,000 clones; approximately 86% were seen once. The input for sequencing was peripheral blood, taken on day 0 of AZD1222 vaccination. This sequence joins TRBV28 and TRBJ2-3; TRBD2 might be the D (6 bases). The source of this sequence is an adult in good health. DNA of the CDR3: TGTGCCAGCAGTTCTAGCGACCTTAACACAGATACGCAGTATTTT. It translates to CASSSSDLNTDTQYF.